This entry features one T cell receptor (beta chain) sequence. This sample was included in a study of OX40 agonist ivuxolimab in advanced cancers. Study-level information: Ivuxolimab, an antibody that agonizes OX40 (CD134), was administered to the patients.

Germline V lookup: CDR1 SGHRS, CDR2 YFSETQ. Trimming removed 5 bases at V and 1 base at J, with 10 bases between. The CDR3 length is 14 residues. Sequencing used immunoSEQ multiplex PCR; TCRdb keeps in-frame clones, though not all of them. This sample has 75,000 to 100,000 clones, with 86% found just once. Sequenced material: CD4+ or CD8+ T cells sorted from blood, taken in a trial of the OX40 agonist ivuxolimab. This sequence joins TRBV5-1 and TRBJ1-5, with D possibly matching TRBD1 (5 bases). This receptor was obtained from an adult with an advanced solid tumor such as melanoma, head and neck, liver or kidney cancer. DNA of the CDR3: TGCGCCAGCAGGGAGGGGCCGAGCAATCAGCCCCAGCATTTT. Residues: CASREGPSNQPQHF.